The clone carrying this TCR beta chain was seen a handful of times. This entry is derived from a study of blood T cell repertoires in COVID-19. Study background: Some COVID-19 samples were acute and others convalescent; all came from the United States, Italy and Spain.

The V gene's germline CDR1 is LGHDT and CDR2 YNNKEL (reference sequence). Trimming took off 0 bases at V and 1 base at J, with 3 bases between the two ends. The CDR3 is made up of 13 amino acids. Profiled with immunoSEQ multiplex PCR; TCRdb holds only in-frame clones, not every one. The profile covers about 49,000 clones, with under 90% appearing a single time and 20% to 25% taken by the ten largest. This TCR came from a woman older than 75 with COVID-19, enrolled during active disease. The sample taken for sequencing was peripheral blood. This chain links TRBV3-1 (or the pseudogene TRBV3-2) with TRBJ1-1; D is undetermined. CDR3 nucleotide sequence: TGTGCCAGCAGCCAAGACAGGAACACTGAAGCTTTCTTT. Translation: CASSQDRNTEAFF.